Shown below are 26 T cell receptor beta chains from a single sample sequenced in a study of shared clonotypes between healthy human individuals. Libraries were prepared by immunoSEQ multiplex PCR; TCRdb keeps only in-frame clonotypes and omits some of them. The table includes around 2.1 million clones, approximately 95% detected once. Sequences were obtained from naive CD4+ T cells sorted from blood. As for subset: CD45RA+ positively selected. These receptors all stem from a young man in good health.

V is TRBV2 and J is TRBJ2-1; 12 nucleotides match TRBD2. Germline-derived CDR1 and CDR2 are SNHLY and FYNNEI. The J segment lost 2 bases and the V segment lost 6 bases, leaving 8 bases of the junction unmatched. This CDR3 contains 17 residues. The CDR3 coding sequence is TGTGCCAGCAGGAAGGATGGACTAGCGGGGCCCTACAATGAGCAGTTCTTC. Protein product: CASRKDGLAGPYNEQFF.

V gene TRBV10-3 combines with J gene TRBJ2-7; possible D gene TRBD1, 6 bases. Trimming removed 10 bases at V and 4 bases at J, with 11 bases between. Germline loops: CDR1 ENHRY, CDR2 SYGVKD. The CDR3 consists of 11 residues. This chain's CDR3 is CASGDRYEQYF. CDR3 sequence (DNA): TGTGCCAGCGGTGACAGGTACGAGCAGTACTTC.

The chain combines TRBV7-2 with TRBJ1-1; 7 bases match TRBD1. The germline V gene has CDR1 SGHTA and CDR2 FQGNSA. The CDR3 consists of 14 residues. V shed 6 bases and J 3 bases; nucleotides not matched to a gene: 7. The CDR3 loop is CASRRLTGDTEAFF. DNA for the CDR3: TGTGCCAGCAGACGACTCACAGGGGACACTGAAGCTTTCTTT.

This chain links TRBV5-1 with TRBJ1-2; D remains ambiguous. The CDR3 covers 14 residues. The V gene's germline CDR1 is SGHRS and CDR2 YFSETQ. V lost 0 bases, J lost 2 bases, and 8 bases lay in between. For the CDR3, the DNA is TGCGCCAGCAGCTTGGAATTTGGGAACTATGGCTACACCTTC. Translated: CASSLEFGNYGYTF.

This chain connects TRBV28 to TRBJ2-7; 7 bases fit TRBD1. Germline CDR1 is MDHEN and CDR2 is SYDVKM. The trim removed 5 bases at V and 2 bases at J, leaving 6 bases unmatched. The CDR3 runs to 14 residues. The CDR3 loop reads CASSGQVNTYEQYF. Here the CDR3 DNA reads TGTGCCAGCAGTGGACAGGTTAATACCTACGAGCAGTACTTC.

The V gene is TRBV28, the J gene TRBJ2-2; 7 nucleotides line up with TRBD1. The CDR3 sequence is 15 residues long. Germline V gene lookup returns CDR1 MDHEN and CDR2 SYDVKM. The ends lost 5 bases at V and 3 bases at J; junction bases unmatched: 6. The CDR3 bases are TGTGCCAGCAGTAGCAGGGACAGACACACCGGGGAGCTGTTTTTT. The encoded protein is CASSSRDRHTGELFF.

J is TRBJ1-1 and V is TRBV7-8; 8 nucleotides match TRBD1. Germline values: CDR1 SGHVS, CDR2 FQNEAQ. The CDR3 is 15 residues long. The trim removed 5 bases at V and 4 bases at J, leaving 9 bases unmatched. CDR3 DNA sequence: TGTGCCAGCAGCCCGGGACAGGAGCCCTTCACTGAAGCTTTCTTT. Its protein product is CASSPGQEPFTEAFF.

The table lists this clone with a count of one. This rearrangement joins TRBV6-1 to TRBJ1-6; unclear D gene. V was pared by 2 bases and J by 7 bases, with 12 bases between. Germline CDR1 and CDR2: MNHNS and SASEGT. This CDR3 spans 15 amino acids. This CDR3 is CASSESPGGNSPLHF. The CDR3 DNA follows: TGTGCCAGCAGTGAATCTCCGGGAGGGAATTCACCCCTCCACTTT.

This chain connects TRBV7-9 to TRBJ1-4; D not resolved. Per germline, CDR1 SEHNR and CDR2 FQNEAQ (reference sequence). The V and J ends lost 5 bases and 3 bases respectively, with 7 bases between them. This CDR3 has 13 amino acids. This CDR3 reads CASSRTANEKLFF. The DNA for the CDR3 is TGTGCCAGCAGCCGGACGGCTAATGAAAAACTGTTTTTT.

V and J are TRBV11-1 and TRBJ2-7, with D tentatively TRBD1 (6 bases). Per the germline V gene, CDR1 is SGHAT and CDR2 is FQDESV (reference sequence). The CDR3 is 13 residues long. The V and J ends lost 6 bases and 2 bases respectively, with 11 bases between them. CDR3 region: CASSWAGAYEQYF. The CDR3 DNA sequence: TGTGCCAGCAGTTGGGCAGGGGCCTACGAGCAGTACTTC. The whole variable domain, remainder taken from reference TRBV11-1 and TRBJ2-7, is EAEVAQSPRYKITEKSQAVAFWCDPISGHATLYWYRQILGQGPELLVQFQDESVVDDSQLPKDRFSAERLKGVDSTLKIQPAELGDSAMYLCASSWAGAYEQYFGPGTRLTVT.

CDR3 nucleotides: TGCGCCAGCAGCCTGACAGGGGGCACTTCATTCACCTTC. Translating it yields CASSLTGGTSFTF. J is TRBJ1-2 and V is TRBV4-3; TRBD1 aligns across 10 bases. Germline CDR1 is LGHNA and CDR2 is YSLEER. The CDR3 is made up of 13 amino acids. Losses at the gene ends were 4 bases for V and 13 bases for J; bases not matched to a gene: 9.

The V call is TRBV18, the J call TRBJ1-4; D is uncertain. The CDR3 totals 14 residues. Germline assignment: CDR1 KGHSH and CDR2 LQKENI. V lost 6 bases to trimming and J lost 8 bases, with 16 bases between them. The CDR3 loop reads CASSPAQEGEKLFF. CDR3 in DNA: TGTGCCAGCTCTCCCGCCCAGGAAGGCGAAAAACTGTTTTTT.

J is TRBJ2-1 and V is TRBV6-1; no clear D. The V gene's germline CDR1 is MNHNS and CDR2 SASEGT. Trimming took 0 bases from V and 9 from J, leaving 9 bases between them. The CDR3 consists of 13 residues. CDR3 protein: CASSEANRREQFF. The DNA for the CDR3 is TGTGCCAGCAGTGAAGCGAATAGACGTGAGCAGTTCTTC.

The genes are TRBV11-3 and TRBJ1-1; tentative D call: TRBD1 (5 bases). Germline CDR1 and CDR2: SGHNT and YENEEA. This CDR3 comprises 13 residues. V was trimmed by 5 bases and J by 3 bases, leaving 10 bases between them. The CDR3 protein is CASSGDFDTEAFF. CDR3 nucleotide sequence: TGTGCCAGCAGCGGGGACTTTGACACTGAAGCTTTCTTT.

The chain joins TRBV11-2 to TRBJ2-1; the match to TRBD2 covers 14 bases. With V trimmed by 5 bases and J by 8 bases, 5 bases remained unmatched. Germline loops: CDR1 SGHAT, CDR2 FQNNGV. The CDR3 has 15 residues. CDR3 sequence reads: CASSRLAGGVDEQFF. The CDR3 DNA sequence: TGTGCCAGCAGCCGACTAGCGGGGGGGGTCGATGAGCAGTTCTTC.

This clone has just one count. The chain recombines TRBV7-9 with TRBJ2-5, with 7 bases matching TRBD1. The CDR3 is made up of 15 amino acids. V lost 5 bases and J lost 6; bases outside the gene matches: 12. The germline CDR1 and CDR2 sequences are SEHNR and FQNEAQ (reference sequence). As DNA, the CDR3 is TGTGCCAGCAGCGTAATAGACAGGGATACCCAGACCCAGTACTTC. It translates to CASSVIDRDTQTQYF.

The chain recombines TRBV29-1 with TRBJ1-1; 7 nucleotides align to TRBD1. There are 13 residues in the CDR3. Per the germline V gene, CDR1 is SQVTM and CDR2 is ANQGSEA. V shed 5 bases, J shed 1 base, and the junction held 4 bases outside the gene matches. The CDR3 loop is CSVTRGANTEAFF. CDR3 nucleotides: TGCAGCGTTACCAGGGGGGCGAACACTGAAGCTTTCTTT.

This chain's CDR3 is CASSLFQGNDSPLHF. CDR3 nucleotide sequence: TGCGCCAGCAGCTTGTTTCAGGGGAATGATTCACCCCTCCACTTT. The V gene is TRBV5-1, the J gene TRBJ1-6; maybe TRBD1 (6 bases). Trimming removed 1 base from V and 8 bases from J, with 13 bases in between. The CDR3 loop spans 15 amino acids. Germline lookup yields CDR1 SGHRS and CDR2 YFSETQ. The complete variable domain, with remaining parts taken from reference TRBV5-1 and TRBJ1-6, reads KAGVTQTPRYLIKTRGQQVTLSCSPISGHRSVSWYQQTPGQGLQFLFEYFSETQRNKGNFPGRFSGRQFSNSRSEMNVSTLELGDSALYLCASSLFQGNDSPLHFGNGTRLTVT.

The chain combines TRBV6-5 with TRBJ2-1; D possibly matches TRBD1 or TRBD2 (6 bases each). The V gene's germline CDR1 is MNHEY and CDR2 SVGAGI. This CDR3 is 15 amino acids long. Trimming removed 4 bases at V and 7 bases at J, with 17 bases between. The CDR3: CASSFTGVRGNEQFF. CDR3 nucleotide sequence: TGTGCCAGCAGTTTTACGGGAGTAAGGGGGAATGAGCAGTTCTTC.

The J gene is TRBJ2-1, the V gene TRBV4-1; D is possibly TRBD1 (6 bases). The V end lost 0 bases, the J end lost 7 bases, and 16 bases lay between the germline ends. The CDR3 is made up of 16 amino acids. CDR1 and CDR2 (germline): MGHRA, YSYEKL. The CDR3 bases are TGCGCCAGCAGCCAAGATCGATGGGGGCCGGGAAATGAGCAGTTCTTC. Its translation: CASSQDRWGPGNEQFF.

The chain carries TRBV5-1 and TRBJ2-3, with 8 positions matching TRBD2. From germline, CDR1 is SGHRS and CDR2 YFSETQ. V was clipped by 6 bases and J by 0 bases; unmatched bases: 6. The CDR3 sequence is 15 residues long. The CDR3 here is CASILSGVSTDTQYF. The CDR3 DNA follows: TGCGCCAGCATTCTTAGCGGGGTTAGCACAGATACGCAGTATTTT.

This sequence joins TRBV5-1 and TRBJ2-3; D gene uncertain. CDR3 size: 18 residues. Per the germline V gene, CDR1 is SGHRS and CDR2 is YFSETQ. V was cut by 4 bases and J by 0 bases, with 21 bases left in between. The CDR3 DNA is TGCGCCAGCAGCCCCGTTGGGATAAGCGCAACTAGCACAGATACGCAGTATTTT. It yields the protein CASSPVGISATSTDTQYF. Filled out from reference TRBV5-1 and TRBJ2-3, the complete variable domain reads KAGVTQTPRYLIKTRGQQVTLSCSPISGHRSVSWYQQTPGQGLQFLFEYFSETQRNKGNFPGRFSGRQFSNSRSEMNVSTLELGDSALYLCASSPVGISATSTDTQYFGPGTRLTVL.

J is TRBJ2-3 and V is TRBV7-9, with 9 bases that match TRBD2. The germline gives CDR1 SEHNR, CDR2 FQNEAQ (reference sequence). This CDR3 region has 15 residues. The V and J ends lost 5 bases and 2 bases, in that order; junction bases with no gene match: 5. CDR3 in DNA: TGTGCCAGCAGCGAAGCGGGGGGTAACACAGATACGCAGTATTTT. Its translation: CASSEAGGNTDTQYF.

V usage is TRBV25-1 and J usage is TRBJ2-7; D is perhaps TRBD1 (6 bases). The CDR3 has 16 residues. In germline, CDR1 is MGHDK, CDR2 SYGVNS. V lost 0 bases to trimming and J lost 6 bases, with 18 bases between them. CDR3 sequence reads: CASSEYPQGLLGEQYF. Written as DNA, the CDR3 is TGTGCCAGCAGTGAATATCCACAGGGCCTTTTGGGCGAGCAGTACTTC.

The chain recombines TRBV29-1 with TRBJ1-1, with 7 bases identical to TRBD1. The CDR3 totals 12 residues. V lost 2 bases and J lost 6; bases outside the gene matches: 3. Germline V gene sequence: CDR1 SQVTM, CDR2 ANQGSEA. CDR3 in amino acids: CSVERGRSEAFF. The DNA for the CDR3 is TGCAGCGTTGAAAGGGGGCGGTCTGAAGCTTTCTTT.

This clone was counted only a few times. The same CDR3 is also encoded by other DNA sequences in this sample. V usage is TRBV18 and J usage is TRBJ1-5; 8 bases are a match to TRBD1. The CDR3 spans 14 residues. CDR1 KGHSH and CDR2 LQKENI come from the germline V gene. V trimming: 5 bases; J trimming: 4 bases; junction bases outside the gene matches: 4. Here the CDR3 DNA reads TGTGCCAGCTCATCTGGACAGGGAAATCAGCCCCAGCATTTT. This codes for CASSSGQGNQPQHF.